Shown below are 27 T cell receptor beta chains from a single sample sequenced in a study of T cell responses to AZD1222 COVID-19 vaccine. Data came from immunoSEQ multiplex PCR; TCRdb stores just in-frame clones and leaves some out. Here the sample spans roughly 110,000 clones, around nine tenths being singletons. The sequences come from peripheral blood, collected 28 days after the second AZD1222 dose. The receptor set was obtained from an adult who received the AZD1222 COVID-19 vaccine.

This clone is a singleton in its sample. The V gene is TRBV15, the J gene TRBJ2-1, with 8 bases fitting TRBD2. The CDR3 spans 16 residues. Germline V lookup: CDR1 LNHNV, CDR2 YYDKDF (reference sequence). V was pared by 0 bases and J by 5 bases, with 6 bases of the junction left unmatched. The CDR3: CATSRDPGGGHNEQFF. The CDR3 nucleotides read TGTGCCACCAGCAGAGATCCGGGGGGGGGACACAATGAGCAGTTCTTC.

The chain carries TRBV18 and TRBJ1-1; 9 bases line up with TRBD1. Germline V CDR1 and CDR2: KGHSH, LQKENI. The CDR3 covers 16 residues. J lost 0 bases, V lost 4 bases, and 6 bases had no gene match. CDR3 loop: CASSLQGADLNTEAFF. CDR3 DNA sequence: TGTGCCAGCTCACTACAGGGGGCCGATCTGAACACTGAAGCTTTCTTT.

This clone has only one observation. The chain is built from TRBV6-5 and TRBJ2-2; D may be TRBD2 (6 bases). Trimming removed 3 bases at V and 4 bases at J, with 12 bases between. Per the germline V gene, CDR1 is MNHEY and CDR2 is SVGAGI. This CDR3 is built from 15 residues. In nucleotides, the CDR3 is TGTGCCAGCAGTTATACAGCCGGGGGCACCGGGGAGCTGTTTTTT. Protein: CASSYTAGGTGELFF.

The chain links TRBV11-3 to TRBJ2-7; perhaps TRBD1 as D (6 bases). Germline lookup yields CDR1 SGHNT and CDR2 YENEEA. V dropped 5 bases and J dropped 4 bases, with 12 bases sitting between them. The CDR3 extends over 13 amino acids. CDR3: CASSPGTSYEQYF. The CDR3 DNA sequence: TGTGCCAGCAGCCCCGGGACATCGTACGAGCAGTACTTC.

For this clone: Other DNA variants within this sample encode the same CDR3. As DNA, the CDR3 is TGTGCCAGCAGCGTAGGTGGAGCCTATAATTCACCCCTCCACTTT. It codes for CASSVGGAYNSPLHF. The chain has TRBV9 and TRBJ1-6, with D unclear. CDR3 length: 15 residues. With 0 bases removed from V and 2 bases from J, the gap between germline ends came to 6 bases. Germline-derived CDR1 and CDR2 are SGDLS and YYNGEE.

This chain joins TRBV6-5 and TRBJ2-7, with D possibly matching TRBD2 (5 bases). This CDR3 has 12 amino acids. V dropped 6 bases and J dropped 6 bases, with 12 bases sitting between them. Germline V gene sequence: CDR1 MNHEY, CDR2 SVGAGI. Here the CDR3 DNA reads TGTGCCAGCAGAGACTACTCTAGCGAGCAGTACTTC. This encodes CASRDYSSEQYF.

The chain has TRBV30 and TRBJ1-5; D possibly corresponds to TRBD1 (5 bases). This CDR3 has 15 residues. Trimming removed 4 bases from V and 6 bases from J, with 19 bases in between. Germline loops: CDR1 GTSNPN, CDR2 SVGIG (reference sequence). The CDR3 DNA reads TGTGCCTGGAATCCCTCGCCGGGGGAAATTCAGCCCCAGCATTTT. The encoded protein is CAWNPSPGEIQPQHF.

The chain links TRBV30 to TRBJ2-2; maybe TRBD2 (6 bases). V lost 7 bases and J 0 bases, leaving 15 bases between the germline ends. CDR1 and CDR2 (germline): GTSNPN, SVGIG (reference sequence). The CDR3 sequence is 15 residues long. For the CDR3, the DNA is TGTGCCTATCCGAGGAGCGGGTCGAACACCGGGGAGCTGTTTTTT. Translated: CAYPRSGSNTGELFF.

The chain joins TRBV28 to TRBJ2-5; 9 bases are shared with TRBD2. CDR3 length equals 14 residues. Germline CDR1 MDHEN, CDR2 SYDVKM. J was trimmed by 1 base and V by 4 bases; bases with no gene match: 1. CDR3 in DNA: TGTGCCAGCAGTTCAGCGGGGGGCCAAGAGACCCAGTACTTC. The encoded protein is CASSSAGGQETQYF. Combining the CDR3 with reference TRBV28 and TRBJ2-5 gives the whole variable domain DVKVTQSSRYLVKRTGEKVFLECVQDMDHENMFWYRQDPGLGLRLIYFSYDVKMKEKGDIPEGYSVSREKKERFSLILESASTNQTSMYLCASSSAGGQETQYFGPGTRLLVL.

The chain employs TRBV4-1 and TRBJ1-3; TRBD1 matches 7 bases. J was trimmed by 7 bases and V by 1 base; bases with no gene match: 4. Germline V gene lookup returns CDR1 MGHRA and CDR2 YSYEKL. There are 14 residues in the CDR3. The CDR3 DNA follows: TGCGCCAGCAGCCAAGGGGGCAGGGGGAACACCATATATTTT. Translated: CASSQGGRGNTIYF.

The V gene is TRBV28, the J gene TRBJ1-5; D remains unclear. V was trimmed by 1 base and J by 1 base, leaving 11 bases between them. Per germline, CDR1 MDHEN and CDR2 SYDVKM. The CDR3 is 16 amino acids. CDR3 in amino acids: CASSLSALGSNQPQHF. The DNA of the CDR3 is TGTGCCAGCAGTTTATCGGCCCTTGGGAGCAATCAGCCCCAGCATTTT.

This chain links TRBV5-6 with TRBJ1-5, with D possibly being TRBD1 (6 bases). Trimming removed 3 bases from V and 0 bases from J, with 13 bases in between. This CDR3 is 16 amino acids long. The V gene's germline CDR1 is SGHDT and CDR2 YYEEEE. The DNA of the CDR3 is TGTGCCAGCAGCTCCGGGGACAAATATAGCAATCAGCCCCAGCATTTT. This sequence encodes CASSSGDKYSNQPQHF.

This clone was seen a few times. This sequence joins TRBV7-2 and TRBJ2-7; 11 bases align to TRBD2. Looked up from germline, CDR1 is SGHTA and CDR2 is FQGNSA. V shed 3 bases and J 1 base; nucleotides not matched to a gene: 5. The CDR3 has 16 residues. The CDR3 DNA sequence: TGTGCCAGCAGCTTCGGACTAGCGGGCTCGTCCTACGAGCAGTACTTC. Protein: CASSFGLAGSSYEQYF.

The genes are TRBV6-5 and TRBJ2-7, with D tentatively TRBD1 (6 bases). The length of the CDR3 is 13 residues. From germline, CDR1 is MNHEY and CDR2 SVGAGI. The V gene lost 4 bases and the J gene lost 2 bases, with 9 bases spanning the gap. CDR3 protein: CASSFDRTYEQYF. The DNA for the CDR3 is TGTGCCAGCAGTTTTGACAGGACCTACGAGCAGTACTTC.

The CDR3 region is CASSPGAGISYEQYF. The CDR3 DNA sequence: TGTGCCAGCAGCCCGGGGGCAGGGATCTCCTACGAGCAGTACTTC. The chain links TRBV11-3 to TRBJ2-7; either TRBD1 or TRBD2 may fit D (6 bases each). The CDR3 has 15 residues. Germline V gene lookup returns CDR1 SGHNT and CDR2 YENEEA. The V end was cut by 5 bases, the J end by 0 bases, with 14 bases between.

The table lists this clone with a count of one. The rearrangement links TRBV28 to TRBJ1-4; possibly TRBD1 for D (6 bases). The CDR3 extends over 15 amino acids. V was cut by 8 bases and J by 2 bases, with 15 bases left in between. Germline V gene lookup returns CDR1 MDHEN and CDR2 SYDVKM. Here the CDR3 DNA reads TGTGCCAGCCGCCGGGGGGGCAACACTAATGAAAAACTGTTTTTT. Amino acids: CASRRGGNTNEKLFF.

The V gene is TRBV6-2 or TRBV6-3, the J gene TRBJ2-1; 8 nucleotides line up with TRBD1. The V gene end was trimmed by 5 bases and the J gene end by 3 bases; junction bases not matched to a gene: 6. CDR3 length equals 15 residues. The germline gives CDR1 MNHEY, CDR2 SVGEGT. CDR3 bases: TGTGCCAGCAGTCCCGTCGGACAGGGCTACAATGAGCAGTTCTTC. As protein: CASSPVGQGYNEQFF.

The sample holds a few counts of this clone. The rearrangement links TRBV11-2 to TRBJ2-5, with 9 bases fitting TRBD1. V was clipped by 1 base and J by 2 bases; unmatched bases: 2. The germline CDR1 and CDR2 sequences are SGHAT and FQNNGV. This CDR3 region has 15 residues. CDR3 amino acids: CASSLGGTGQETQYF. CDR3 in DNA: TGTGCCAGCAGCTTAGGGGGGACAGGGCAAGAGACCCAGTACTTC.

V gene TRBV4-3 combines with J gene TRBJ2-7; D is ambiguous. There are 13 residues in the CDR3. Per the germline V gene, CDR1 is LGHNA and CDR2 is YSLEER. V lost 1 base and J 3 bases, leaving 7 bases between the germline ends. The CDR3, as DNA: TGCGCCAGCAGCCAAGCTCAAAGCTACGAGCAGTACTTC. It codes for CASSQAQSYEQYF.

The chain employs TRBV7-2 and TRBJ2-1; no reliable D call. CDR3 size: 13 residues. The V end lost 5 bases, the J end lost 7 bases, and 12 bases lay between the germline ends. Per the germline V gene, CDR1 is SGHTA and CDR2 is FQGNSA. CDR3 in amino acids: CASSPNGLNEQFF. CDR3 DNA sequence: TGTGCCAGCAGCCCAAACGGCCTAAATGAGCAGTTCTTC.

The chain employs TRBV6-5 and TRBJ1-2; D perhaps matches TRBD1 (6 bases). This CDR3 region has 13 residues. Germline V gene lookup returns CDR1 MNHEY and CDR2 SVGAGI. Trimming stripped 7 bases from V and 6 bases from J, with 15 bases between. CDR3: CASTQGDRHGYTF. In DNA, the CDR3 is TGTGCCAGCACCCAAGGCGACAGGCATGGCTACACCTTC.

The chain joins TRBV14 to TRBJ2-7; 7 bases match TRBD1. This CDR3 contains 14 residues. CDR1 is SGHDN and CDR2 is FVKESK in the germline V gene. V dropped 0 bases and J dropped 3; count of bases not matched to a gene: 2. This chain's CDR3 is CASSQDTGVYEQYF. DNA for the CDR3: TGTGCCAGCAGCCAAGATACAGGGGTCTACGAGCAGTACTTC.

The rearrangement uses TRBV14 and TRBJ2-3; D remains unclear. Germline-derived CDR1 and CDR2 are SGHDN and FVKESK. This CDR3 has 14 residues. The V end lost 2 bases, the J end lost 2 bases, and 8 bases lay between the germline ends. The CDR3: CASSQRWDTDTQYF. CDR3 sequence (DNA): TGTGCCAGCAGCCAAAGATGGGACACAGATACGCAGTATTTT.

The chain has TRBV29-1 and TRBJ2-2; D tentatively fits TRBD1 or TRBD2 (5 bases each). Germline V gene sequence: CDR1 SQVTM, CDR2 ANQGSEA. CDR3 size: 15 residues. The ends were cut back, 8 bases at V and 0 bases at J, with 16 bases in the middle. CDR3 DNA sequence: TGCAGCACTGAGGGATGGGGGTCGAACACCGGGGAGCTGTTTTTT. Protein: CSTEGWGSNTGELFF.

This clone was observed a single time. This rearrangement joins TRBV6-5 to TRBJ1-2, with a possible D match to TRBD1 (5 bases). Germline lookup yields CDR1 MNHEY and CDR2 SVGAGI. Trimming took 4 bases from V and 0 from J, leaving 12 bases between them. This CDR3 is built from 15 residues. The CDR3: CASSSWDGSNYGYTF. The CDR3 DNA reads TGTGCCAGCAGTTCCTGGGACGGCTCTAACTATGGCTACACCTTC.

This clone was counted a single time. V usage is TRBV2 and J usage is TRBJ1-5; 10 positions agree with TRBD1. Losses at the gene ends were 7 bases for V and 7 bases for J; bases not matched to a gene: 4. The CDR3 extends over 13 amino acids. Germline values: CDR1 SNHLY, CDR2 FYNNEI. CDR3 bases: TGTGCCAGCATGACAGGGGGCAGGCAGCCCCAGCATTTT. It codes for CASMTGGRQPQHF.

The chain recombines TRBV5-5 with TRBJ2-6, with 8 bases matching TRBD1. CDR3 size: 17 residues. Germline CDR1 SGHKS, CDR2 YYEKEE (reference sequence). Losses at the gene ends were 9 bases for V and 2 bases for J; bases not matched to a gene: 13. This CDR3 is CATSSGQGAPGANVLTF. The CDR3 DNA sequence: TGTGCCACCTCCTCCGGGCAGGGGGCTCCTGGGGCCAACGTCCTGACTTTC.